The text below deals with one T cell receptor (beta chain). The sample belongs to a study of T cells in Graves' hyperthyroidism and ophthalmopathy. CDR1 MNHEY and CDR2 SVGAGI come from the germline V gene. CDR3 length: 14 amino acids. V was pared by 7 bases and J by 2 bases, with 7 bases of the junction left unmatched. Amplification of TCR beta CDR3 regions was performed using RNA transcripts as template. HTBI primers drove first-round RT-PCR of the TCR CDR3. TCRdb redid the calling of the multiplex PCR reads with MiXCR, one entry per CDR3 protein. This sample has approximately 380,000 distinct CDR3 sequences; 15% to 20% occur once, and the top ten carry 3.7%.

This TCR derives from a woman younger than 35 with Graves' hyperthyroidism. The genes are TRBV6-5 and TRBJ2-7, with 8 bases aligning to TRBD2. The material sequenced was blood. CDR3 DNA sequence: TGTGCCAGCACTTGGGGTAGCGGGACCTACGAGCAGTACTTC. Translation: CASTWGSGTYEQYF.